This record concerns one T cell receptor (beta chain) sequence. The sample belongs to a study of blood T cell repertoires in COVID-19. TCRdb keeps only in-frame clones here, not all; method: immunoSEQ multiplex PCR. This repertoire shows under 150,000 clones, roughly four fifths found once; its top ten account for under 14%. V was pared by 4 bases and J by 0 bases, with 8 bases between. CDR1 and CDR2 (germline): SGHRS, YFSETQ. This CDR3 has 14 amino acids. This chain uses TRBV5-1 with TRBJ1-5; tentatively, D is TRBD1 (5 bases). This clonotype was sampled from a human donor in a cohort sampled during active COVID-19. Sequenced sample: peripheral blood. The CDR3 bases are TGCGCCAGCAGCGTGACAGATAGCAATCAGCCCCAGCATTTT. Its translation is CASSVTDSNQPQHF.